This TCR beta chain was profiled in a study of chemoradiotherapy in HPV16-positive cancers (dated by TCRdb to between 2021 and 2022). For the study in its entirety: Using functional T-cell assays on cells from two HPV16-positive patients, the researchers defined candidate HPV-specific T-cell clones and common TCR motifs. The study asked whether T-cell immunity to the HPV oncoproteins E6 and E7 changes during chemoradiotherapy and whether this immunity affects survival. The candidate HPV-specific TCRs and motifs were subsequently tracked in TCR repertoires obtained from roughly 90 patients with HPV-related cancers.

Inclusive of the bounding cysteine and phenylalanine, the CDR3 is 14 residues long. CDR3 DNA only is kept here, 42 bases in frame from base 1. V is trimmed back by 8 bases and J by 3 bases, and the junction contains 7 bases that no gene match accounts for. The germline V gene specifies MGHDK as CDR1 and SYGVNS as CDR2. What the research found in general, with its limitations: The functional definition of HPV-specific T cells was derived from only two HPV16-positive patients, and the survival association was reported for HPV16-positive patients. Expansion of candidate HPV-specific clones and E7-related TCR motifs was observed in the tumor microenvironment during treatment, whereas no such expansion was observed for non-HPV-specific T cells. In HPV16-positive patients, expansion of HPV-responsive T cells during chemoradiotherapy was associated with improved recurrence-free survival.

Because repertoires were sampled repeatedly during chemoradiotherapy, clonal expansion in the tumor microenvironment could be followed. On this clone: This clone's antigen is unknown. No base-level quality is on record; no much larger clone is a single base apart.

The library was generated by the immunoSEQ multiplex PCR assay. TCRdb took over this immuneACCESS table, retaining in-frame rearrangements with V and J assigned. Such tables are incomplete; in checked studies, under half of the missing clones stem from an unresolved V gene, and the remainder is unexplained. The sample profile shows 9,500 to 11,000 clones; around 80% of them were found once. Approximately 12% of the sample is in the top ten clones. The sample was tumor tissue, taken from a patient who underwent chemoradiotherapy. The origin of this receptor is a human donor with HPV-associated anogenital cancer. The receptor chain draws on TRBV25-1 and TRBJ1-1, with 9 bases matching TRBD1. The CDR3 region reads CASQTGGWYTEAFF. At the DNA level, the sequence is TGTGCCAGCCAGACAGGGGGATGGTACACTGAAGCTTTCTTT.